The sequence of this T cell receptor (beta chain) was determined in a study of beta chain features in type 1 diabetes. This clone was seen a few times. Investigators reverse transcribed all isolated RNA, so they sequenced expressed TCRB transcripts. The table came from immunoSEQ multiplex PCR; TCRdb's copy has only in-frame clones and leaves some out. The table records about 900,000 clones, roughly 15% of them present only once. The clonotype originates from a woman aged 18 to 35 in good health. Specimen: naive CD4+ T cells from blood.

CDR3 sequence (DNA): TGTGCCAGCAGTTTATTACTAGAAAAACTGTTTTTT. Encoded protein: CASSLLLEKLFF. The chain employs TRBV28 and TRBJ1-4; D is uncertain. The germline CDR1 and CDR2 sequences are MDHEN and SYDVKM. The CDR3 sequence is 12 residues long. Between the trimmed V and J ends, which lost 1 base and 8 bases, there was a span of 5 bases.